The 21 T cell receptor beta chains given below trace back to one sample, sequenced in a study of spatial heterogeneity in lung cancer. The antigens these receptors bind are not known. General observations from the study: One measure, the expanded intratumoral alpha and beta TCR count, tracked tumor mutation counts.

Noted time point: sample taken at primary tumor resection. One entry per CDR3 protein, called by TCRdb with MiXCR from the 5' RACE reads. The table includes about 7,200 distinct CDR3 sequences, roughly a tenth detected once. The starting material was lung tumor tissue, obtained at surgery. The receptors derive from a female donor with early-stage non-small cell lung cancer.

This clonotype has a handful of counts. The chain combines TRBV5-1 with TRBJ2-5; D may be TRBD1 or TRBD2 (6 bases each). CDR1 SGHRS and CDR2 YFSETQ come from the germline V gene. CDR3 length: 14 amino acids. V was cut by 4 bases and J by 2 bases, with 12 bases left in between. CDR3 sequence reads: CASSGGPLQETQYF. The CDR3 bases are TGCGCCAGCAGCGGGGGGCCCTTACAAGAGACCCAGTACTTC. The entire variable domain, with the rest obtained from reference TRBV5-1 and TRBJ2-5, is as follows: KAGVTQTPRYLIKTRGQQVTLSCSPISGHRSVSWYQQTPGQGLQFLFEYFSETQRNKGNFPGRFSGRQFSNSRSEMNVSTLELGDSALYLCASSGGPLQETQYFGPGTRLLVL.

Only a few counts were recorded for this clonotype. This sequence joins TRBV13 and TRBJ1-2, with TRBD1 as a possible D gene (5 bases). CDR3 length: 13 amino acids. V dropped 3 bases and J dropped 4 bases, with 9 bases sitting between them. CDR1 PRHDT and CDR2 FYEKMQ come from the germline V gene (reference sequence). DNA of the CDR3: TGTGCCAGCAGCTTGGAGGGACCCTATGGCTACACCTTC. This encodes CASSLEGPYGYTF.

This clonotype turned up a few times. The CDR3 nucleotides are TGCGCCAGCAGCTGGCGACAGGGGAGCACAGATACGCAGTATTTT. Encoded protein: CASSWRQGSTDTQYF. The chain employs TRBV5-1 and TRBJ2-3; 8 bases are shared with TRBD1. The CDR3 covers 15 residues. Per the germline V gene, CDR1 is SGHRS and CDR2 is YFSETQ. V was pared by 3 bases and J by 0 bases, with 3 bases of the junction left unmatched.

This clonotype occurred a few times. The rearrangement links TRBV12-5 to TRBJ2-5; no definite D call. Germline assignment: CDR1 LGHNT and CDR2 FRNRAP. Trimming stripped 3 bases from V and 6 bases from J, with 8 bases between. The length of the CDR3 is 12 residues. CDR3 nucleotide sequence: TGTGCTAGTGGTTTCTTAAGGCAGACCCAGTACTTC. This gives the protein CASGFLRQTQYF.

This clonotype has at least ten counts. The chain carries TRBV5-1 and TRBJ2-2, with D perhaps matching TRBD1 or TRBD2 (6 bases each). Trimming shortened V by 5 bases and J by 3 bases, and 14 bases separated the two germline ends. The V gene's germline CDR1 is SGHRS and CDR2 YFSETQ. This CDR3 contains 15 residues. In nucleotides, the CDR3 is TGCGCCAGCAGAGGGGGGCAGGGTGACACCGGGGAGCTGTTTTTT. It codes for CASRGGQGDTGELFF.

Within the sample, this clonotype is medium-sized (0.01 to 0.1%). This chain joins TRBV28 and TRBJ1-5; 8 bases map to TRBD1. Germline V gene lookup returns CDR1 MDHEN and CDR2 SYDVKM. J lost 1 base, V lost 9 bases, and 2 bases had no gene match. This CDR3 has 13 amino acids. DNA for the CDR3: TGTGCCAGTCGACAGGGGAGCAATCAGCCCCAGCATTTT. This gives the protein CASRQGSNQPQHF.

This chain uses TRBV21-1 with TRBJ2-1; TRBD1 is taken as the D call from the table, unchecked against the DNA. TRBV21-1 is marked as a pseudogene. The CDR3 is 14 residues long. The CDR3, as DNA: TGTGCCAGCCTGGGACAGGGTAAATACAATGAGCAGTTCTTC. Amino acid sequence: CASLGQGKYNEQFF.

The V call is TRBV5-6, the J call TRBJ1-1, with D unclear. The CDR3 is made up of 12 amino acids. Germline assignment: CDR1 SGHDT and CDR2 YYEEEE. Trimming left V 1 base short and J 10 bases short, with 11 bases between. CDR3 sequence: CASSLTERAAFF. The CDR3 DNA sequence: TGTGCCAGCAGCTTGACGGAACGGGCAGCTTTCTTT.

This clonotype appeared many times. This chain uses TRBV20-1 with TRBJ2-5; D is unresolved. V was shortened by 1 base and J by 5 bases, with 8 bases between the two germline ends. Looked up from germline, CDR1 is DFQATT and CDR2 is SNEGSKA (reference sequence). This CDR3 comprises 12 residues. CDR3: CSARGSVETQYF. In nucleotides, the CDR3 is TGCAGTGCTAGAGGGAGCGTGGAGACCCAGTACTTC.

V gene TRBV7-3 combines with J gene TRBJ2-3; 8 bases map to TRBD1. The CDR3 has 14 amino acids. Germline V gives CDR1 SGHTA, CDR2 FQGTGA. V shed 5 bases and J 6 bases; nucleotides not matched to a gene: 7. The CDR3 loop reads CASSGQGLGDTQYF. CDR3 in DNA: TGTGCCAGCAGCGGACAGGGTCTGGGGGATACGCAGTATTTT.

This clonotype was seen a few times. The chain has TRBV15 and TRBJ1-3; no definite D call. Per the germline V gene, CDR1 is LNHNV and CDR2 is YYDKDF (reference sequence). V was clipped by 1 base and J by 0 bases, with 7 bases between them. This CDR3 has 15 amino acids. The CDR3 is CATSRGEDSGNTIYF. Here the CDR3 DNA reads TGTGCCACCAGCAGAGGGGAGGACTCTGGAAACACCATATATTTT.

This clonotype was observed at least ten times. In DNA form, the CDR3 reads TGTGCCAGCACGGGACAGGGGGTCAATGAGCAGTTCTTC. It translates to CASTGQGVNEQFF. The rearrangement links TRBV7-9 to TRBJ2-1; 11 nucleotides align to TRBD1. CDR1 is SEHNR, CDR2 FQNEAQ, per germline (reference sequence). This CDR3 contains 13 residues. V was pared by 7 bases and J by 6 bases, with 2 bases of the junction left unmatched.

By sample fraction, this clonotype is medium-sized. The V gene is TRBV12-3 or TRBV12-4, the J gene TRBJ2-5; tentative D call: TRBD1 (6 bases). This CDR3 has 13 residues. Trimming removed 5 bases at V and 6 bases at J, with 13 bases between. The CDR3 DNA reads TGTGCCAGCAGTACAGGGTTTGGGAAGACCCAGTACTTC. Translated, it gives CASSTGFGKTQYF.

This clonotype rates as medium-sized. The V gene is TRBV20-1, the J gene TRBJ2-1; TRBD1 or TRBD2 may be the D gene (5 bases each). In germline, CDR1 is DFQATT, CDR2 SNEGSKA (reference sequence). CDR3 length equals 17 residues. Trimming pared 1 base from V and 7 bases from J, leaving 23 bases between. Here the CDR3 DNA reads TGCAGTGCTAGAGTGGCAGGGATGTGGTTAAGGAGGAATGAGCAGTTCTTC. Translating it yields CSARVAGMWLRRNEQFF.

The sample holds many counts of this clonotype. The rearrangement joins TRBV19 to TRBJ1-2; no clear D. The CDR3 has 13 residues. The germline V gene has CDR1 LNHDA and CDR2 SQIVND (reference sequence). The V and J ends lost 7 bases and 5 bases respectively, with 14 bases between them. CDR3 in amino acids: CASTLRVGYGYTF. The CDR3 bases are TGTGCCAGTACCCTGAGGGTCGGGTATGGCTACACCTTC.

This clonotype was recorded many times. This chain links TRBV12-3 or TRBV12-4 with TRBJ2-3, with D unclear. V dropped 1 base and J dropped 0 bases, with 5 bases sitting between them. This CDR3 is built from 14 residues. The CDR3 bases are TGTGCCAGCAGTTTAGGTTGGAGCACAGATACGCAGTATTTT. It encodes CASSLGWSTDTQYF.

By its share, this clonotype is medium-sized. V is TRBV12-3 or TRBV12-4 and J is TRBJ1-4; a weak D match, TRBD1 (6 bases). V was shortened by 3 bases and J by 7 bases, with 18 bases between the two germline ends. The CDR3 is made up of 16 amino acids. CDR3 loop: CASSLTSGAKIEKLFF. The CDR3 DNA is TGTGCCAGCAGTTTGACGTCAGGGGCTAAGATTGAAAAACTGTTTTTT.

This clonotype came up a few times. The genes are TRBV7-4 and TRBJ2-5, with 8 positions matching TRBD1. V was clipped by 1 base and J by 4 bases; unmatched bases: 5. This CDR3 has 15 residues. CDR1 is SGHVT and CDR2 is SQSDAQ in the germline V gene. This CDR3 reads CASSLGLRGRETQYF. CDR3 coding DNA: TGTGCCAGCAGCTTAGGGCTCAGGGGGCGAGAGACCCAGTACTTC.

This clonotype has ten or more counts. DNA of the CDR3: TGTGCCAGCAGCGGCAGGTCCGGGATAGCTTTCTTT. It codes for CASSGRSGIAFF. The chain joins TRBV9 to TRBJ1-1, with D unclear. CDR3 size: 12 residues. Germline assignment: CDR1 SGDLS and CDR2 YYNGEE. Deletions cut 3 bases from V and 10 bases from J, with 13 bases between.

The chain recombines TRBV27 with TRBJ1-1; D uncertain. The V gene lost 1 base and the J gene lost 3 bases, with 6 bases spanning the gap. The CDR3 has 13 amino acids. Germline assignment: CDR1 MNHEY and CDR2 SMNVEV (reference sequence). The CDR3 loop reads CASSLFGYTEAFF. The CDR3, as DNA: TGTGCCAGCAGTTTATTCGGGTACACTGAAGCTTTCTTT.

This clonotype was detected a few times. The chain recombines TRBV7-2 with TRBJ2-5, with D tentatively TRBD2 (5 bases). Trimming pared 4 bases from V and 2 bases from J, leaving 5 bases between. Germline V gene data show CDR1 as SGHTA and CDR2 as FQGNSA. The CDR3 runs 12 residues. The DNA of the CDR3 is TGTGCCAGCAGCTCGGGACAAGAGACCCAGTACTTC. It specifies CASSSGQETQYF.